This TCR beta chain was profiled in a study of pediatric ulcerative colitis. Points from the study as a whole: Repertoires came from total lymphocyte DNA, so rare subsets like regulatory T cells may be missed. Ulcerative colitis patients shared more blood-rectal clones than controls. A couple of rectal CDR3 clonotypes occurred in all ulcerative colitis patients.

A remark on this clone: Its antigen remains unidentified.

During colonoscopy, one to two rectal pinch biopsies were collected. Ulcerative colitis patients received no immunosuppressive medication before the diagnostic colonoscopy. Using immunoSEQ multiplex PCR, the repertoire was profiled, and TCRdb retains in-frame clones only, with some absent. The sample records 40,000 to 60,000 clones, over 70% being singletons. Germline CDR1 is SGHTA and CDR2 is FQGNSA. J lost 2 bases, V lost 1 base, and 4 bases had no gene match. The CDR3 contains 16 residues. The J gene is TRBJ2-1, the V gene TRBV7-2; 8 nucleotides match TRBD1. This TCR derives from a girl aged 5-17 years with moderate ulcerative colitis. The sample was gut tissue. CDR3 coding DNA: TGTGCCAGCAGCTTAGGATGGGACAGGACCTACAATGAGCAGTTCTTC. This encodes CASSLGWDRTYNEQFF. The full variable domain, completed using reference TRBV7-2 and TRBJ2-1, is GAGVSQSPSNKVTEKGKDVELRCDPISGHTALYWYRQSLGQGLEFLIYFQGNSAPDKSGLPSDRFSAERTGGSVSTLTIQRTQQEDSAVYLCASSLGWDRTYNEQFFGPGTRLTVL.